A single sample gave rise to the 19 T cell receptor beta chains below, sequenced in a study of OX40 agonist ivuxolimab in advanced cancers. The assay was immunoSEQ multiplex PCR, and TCRdb's table has in-frame clones only and misses some. The sample carries 75,000 to 100,000 clones, approximately 89% recorded once. This specimen consisted of CD4+ or CD8+ T cells sorted from blood, obtained in a trial of the OX40 agonist ivuxolimab. The source is an adult with an advanced solid tumor such as melanoma, head and neck, liver or kidney cancer.

The genes are TRBV5-4 and TRBJ1-6; D not certain. V was clipped by 3 bases and J by 0 bases, with 16 bases between them. This CDR3 has 18 amino acids. Looked up from germline, CDR1 is SGHNT and CDR2 is YYREEE (reference sequence). The CDR3 reads CASSSTYGRDSYNSPLHF. The CDR3 DNA reads as TGTGCCAGCAGCTCCACATACGGGAGAGACTCCTATAATTCACCCCTCCACTTT.

The V call is TRBV7-2, the J call TRBJ2-5; perhaps TRBD2 as D (5 bases). Deletions cut 2 bases from V and 3 bases from J, with 10 bases between. In germline, CDR1 is SGHTA, CDR2 FQGNSA. CDR3 size: 14 residues. CDR3 in amino acids: CASSLRSREETQYF. The CDR3 DNA follows: TGTGCCAGCAGCTTACGATCGCGGGAAGAGACCCAGTACTTC. Complete variable domain (other parts from reference TRBV7-2 and TRBJ2-5): GAGVSQSPSNKVTEKGKDVELRCDPISGHTALYWYRQSLGQGLEFLIYFQGNSAPDKSGLPSDRFSAERTGGSVSTLTIQRTQQEDSAVYLCASSLRSREETQYFGPGTRLLVL.

The chain employs TRBV29-1 and TRBJ1-2; 8 nucleotides agree with TRBD1. V shed 8 bases and J 4 bases; nucleotides not matched to a gene: 12. This CDR3 region has 14 residues. Germline V gene data show CDR1 as SQVTM and CDR2 as ANQGSEA. The CDR3 is CSFYRGGIFYGYTF. The CDR3 coding sequence is TGCAGCTTTTACAGGGGGGGGATATTCTATGGCTACACCTTC.

The V gene is TRBV19, the J gene TRBJ2-5, with D unresolved. Looked up from germline, CDR1 is LNHDA and CDR2 is SQIVND (reference sequence). V shed 3 bases and J shed 4 bases, with 15 bases lying between them. The CDR3 extends over 15 amino acids. CDR3 sequence reads: CASSMGVAILETQYF. CDR3 nucleotide sequence: TGTGCCAGTAGTATGGGCGTCGCCATCCTAGAGACCCAGTACTTC.

The chain carries TRBV28 and TRBJ2-1; D is undetermined. The germline gives CDR1 MDHEN, CDR2 SYDVKM. The CDR3 extends over 14 amino acids. The V end lost 2 bases, the J end lost 0 bases, and 5 bases lay between the germline ends. The CDR3 reads CASSLPVSYNEQFF. The CDR3 DNA reads as TGTGCCAGCAGTTTACCCGTCTCCTACAATGAGCAGTTCTTC.

The chain links TRBV4-3 to TRBJ2-3; D is undetermined. The CDR3 covers 16 residues. Germline values: CDR1 LGHNA, CDR2 YSLEER. Trimming left V 0 bases short and J 0 bases short, with 10 bases between. The CDR3 DNA is TGCGCCAGCAGCCAAGAAGGGCGGTCTAGCACAGATACGCAGTATTTT. Its translation is CASSQEGRSSTDTQYF.

This chain joins TRBV14 and TRBJ1-4; D unclear. With 2 bases removed from V and 4 bases from J, the gap between germline ends came to 8 bases. Per germline, CDR1 SGHDN and CDR2 FVKESK. The CDR3 has 14 residues. The CDR3 coding sequence is TGTGCCAGCAGCCAACGGGGTTTTAATGAAAAACTGTTTTTT. It specifies CASSQRGFNEKLFF.

The J gene is TRBJ2-7, the V gene TRBV7-9, with D perhaps given as TRBD1 or TRBD2 (6 bases each). Germline V gene lookup returns CDR1 SEHNR and CDR2 FQNEAQ (reference sequence). The CDR3 totals 16 residues. Trimming shortened V by 1 base and J by 7 bases, and 20 bases separated the two germline ends. The CDR3 DNA follows: TGTGCCAGCAGCTTAGGAGGGGGGCCCCTAGTCTGGGAGCAGTACTTC. As protein: CASSLGGGPLVWEQYF.

The J gene is TRBJ2-7, the V gene TRBV6-6; D remains ambiguous. CDR3 length: 11 residues. Germline CDR1 MNHNY, CDR2 SVGAGI (reference sequence). Trimming pared 6 bases from V and 6 bases from J, leaving 9 bases between. CDR3 amino acids: CASRGAVEQYF. CDR3 nucleotides: TGTGCCAGCAGGGGCGCGGTCGAGCAGTACTTC.

The V and J genes are TRBV19 and TRBJ2-1; TRBD1 aligns across 7 bases. CDR3 length equals 15 residues. Per germline, CDR1 LNHDA and CDR2 SQIVND (reference sequence). V trimming: 3 bases; J trimming: 4 bases; junction bases outside the gene matches: 6. DNA of the CDR3: TGTGCCAGTAGTATCGAGGGACAGTTATACAATGAGCAGTTCTTC. Protein: CASSIEGQLYNEQFF.

The chain carries TRBV5-1 and TRBJ2-5, with D hard to call. Trimming cost V 0 bases and J 3 bases, with 9 bases left between them. Germline V CDR1 and CDR2: SGHRS, YFSETQ. The CDR3 consists of 14 residues. Written as DNA, the CDR3 is TGCGCCAGCAGCTTGGGGGGTACCGAAGAGACCCAGTACTTC. Protein: CASSLGGTEETQYF.

The rearrangement uses TRBV7-9 and TRBJ1-5; TRBD1 matches at 10 bases. The trim removed 6 bases at V and 5 bases at J, leaving 7 bases unmatched. Germline V lookup: CDR1 SEHNR, CDR2 FQNEAQ (reference sequence). The CDR3 has 15 residues. The CDR3 coding sequence is TGTGCCAGCAGTCTGGACAGGGGGGGTCATCAGCCCCAGCATTTT. The encoded protein is CASSLDRGGHQPQHF.

In its sample, this clone was seen once. The chain couples TRBV2 to TRBJ1-5; D possibly corresponds to TRBD1 (6 bases). Germline V gene sequence: CDR1 SNHLY, CDR2 FYNNEI. Trimming pared 4 bases from V and 6 bases from J, leaving 13 bases between. This CDR3 is built from 14 residues. This CDR3 reads CASSVRGRSQPQHF. The DNA for the CDR3 is TGTGCCAGCAGTGTGCGGGGGCGCAGTCAGCCCCAGCATTTT.

This clone came up a few times. The CDR3 reads CASRKQGADGKNIQYF. The CDR3 region has the DNA TGTGCCAGCAGAAAACAGGGGGCGGATGGCAAAAACATTCAGTACTTC. This chain joins TRBV27 and TRBJ2-4, with 9 bases aligning to TRBD1. After removal of 6 bases from V and 3 bases from J, the junction contained 9 bases not matched to a gene. The CDR3 is 16 residues long. Looked up from germline, CDR1 is MNHEY and CDR2 is SMNVEV (reference sequence).

This chain joins TRBV5-1 and TRBJ1-3; weak D call: TRBD1 (5 bases). CDR3 size: 16 residues. V was pared by 4 bases and J by 0 bases, with 14 bases between. Looked up from germline, CDR1 is SGHRS and CDR2 is YFSETQ. CDR3 sequence (DNA): TGCGCCAGCAGCGTACTTGGACAAAACTCTGGAAACACCATATATTTT. Amino acids: CASSVLGQNSGNTIYF.

The CDR3 nucleotides read TGTGCCAGCAGCCTGCTAGCGGGCCAAAATACGCAGTATTTT. Translating gives CASSLLAGQNTQYF. This rearrangement joins TRBV7-2 to TRBJ2-3; 8 bases match TRBD2. The CDR3 loop spans 14 amino acids. After removal of 5 bases from V and 7 bases from J, the junction contained 8 bases not matched to a gene. Germline V lookup: CDR1 SGHTA, CDR2 FQGNSA. Using reference TRBV7-2 and TRBJ2-3 for the parts outside the CDR3, the full variable domain is GAGVSQSPSNKVTEKGKDVELRCDPISGHTALYWYRQSLGQGLEFLIYFQGNSAPDKSGLPSDRFSAERTGGSVSTLTIQRTQQEDSAVYLCASSLLAGQNTQYFGPGTRLTVL.

The J gene is TRBJ2-1, the V gene TRBV7-2; 7 bases map to TRBD2. Germline lookup yields CDR1 SGHTA and CDR2 FQGNSA. The CDR3 is 16 amino acids. With V trimmed by 4 bases and J by 1 base, 7 bases remained unmatched. The CDR3 sequence: CASSSGGLQSYNEQFF. In nucleotides, the CDR3 is TGTGCCAGCAGCTCGGGGGGACTTCAATCCTACAATGAGCAGTTCTTC.

The V and J genes are TRBV2 and TRBJ2-3; no reliable D call. Germline lookup yields CDR1 SNHLY and CDR2 FYNNEI. V lost 2 bases and J lost 8, with 11 bases in between. This CDR3 region has 13 residues. CDR3 nucleotides: TGTGCCAGCAGTGAAAGGCCCACCAGTACGCAGTATTTT. It translates to CASSERPTSTQYF.

CDR3 residues: CASSPMRDRGIGNTIYF. In DNA form, the CDR3 reads TGTGCCAGCAGCCCCATGCGGGACAGGGGAATTGGAAACACCATATATTTT. This chain uses TRBV5-6 with TRBJ1-3; 10 bases are a match to TRBD1. The V gene's germline CDR1 is SGHDT and CDR2 YYEEEE. With V trimmed by 4 bases and J by 3 bases, 10 bases remained unmatched. The CDR3 runs 17 residues. The full variable domain, in which reference TRBV5-6 and TRBJ1-3 provide the parts outside the CDR3, is DAGVTQSPTHLIKTRGQQVTLRCSPKSGHDTVSWYQQALGQGPQFIFQYYEEEERQRGNFPDRFSGHQFPNYSSELNVNALLLGDSALYLCASSPMRDRGIGNTIYFGEGSWLTVV.